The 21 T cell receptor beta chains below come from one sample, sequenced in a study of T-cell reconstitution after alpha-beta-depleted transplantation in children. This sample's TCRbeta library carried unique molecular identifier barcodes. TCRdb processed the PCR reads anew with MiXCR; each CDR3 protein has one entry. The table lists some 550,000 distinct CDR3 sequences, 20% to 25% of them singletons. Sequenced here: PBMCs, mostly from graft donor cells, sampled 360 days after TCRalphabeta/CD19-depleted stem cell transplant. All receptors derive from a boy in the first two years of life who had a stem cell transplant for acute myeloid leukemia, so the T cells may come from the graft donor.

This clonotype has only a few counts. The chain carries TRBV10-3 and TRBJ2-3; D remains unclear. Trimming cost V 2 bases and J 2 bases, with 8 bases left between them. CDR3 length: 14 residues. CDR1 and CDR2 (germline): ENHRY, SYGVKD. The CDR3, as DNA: TGTGCCATCAGTGAGGACCAAGACACAGATACGCAGTATTTT. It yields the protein CAISEDQDTDTQYF.

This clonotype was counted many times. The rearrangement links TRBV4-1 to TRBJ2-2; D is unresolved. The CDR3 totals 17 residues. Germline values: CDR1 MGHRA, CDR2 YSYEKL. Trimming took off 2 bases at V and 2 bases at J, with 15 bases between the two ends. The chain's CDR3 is CASSQLTRSSNTGELFF. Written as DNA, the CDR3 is TGCGCCAGCAGCCAACTGACCAGGAGTTCTAACACCGGGGAGCTGTTTTTT.

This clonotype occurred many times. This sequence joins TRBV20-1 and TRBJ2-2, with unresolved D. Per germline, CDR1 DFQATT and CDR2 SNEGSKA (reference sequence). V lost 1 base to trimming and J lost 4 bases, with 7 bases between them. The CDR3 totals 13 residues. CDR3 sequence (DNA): TGCAGTGCTAGAGCCTCAGCCACCGGGGAGCTGTTTTTT. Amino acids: CSARASATGELFF.

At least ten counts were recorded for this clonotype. CDR3 DNA: TGTGCCAGCAGCTTAAGACTAGCGGGGGTGGATACGCAGTATTTT. This codes for CASSLRLAGVDTQYF. This chain connects TRBV7-2 to TRBJ2-3; 12 bases fit TRBD2. CDR1 is SGHTA, CDR2 FQGNSA, per germline. This CDR3 spans 15 amino acids. Unmatched junction bases numbered 3, after V lost 2 bases and J lost 6 bases.

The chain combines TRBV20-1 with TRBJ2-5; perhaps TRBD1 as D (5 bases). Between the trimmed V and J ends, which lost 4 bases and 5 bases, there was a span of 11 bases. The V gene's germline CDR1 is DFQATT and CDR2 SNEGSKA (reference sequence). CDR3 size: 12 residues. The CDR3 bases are TGCAGTGCTATCAGTGGGGCCGAGACCCAGTACTTC. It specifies CSAISGAETQYF.

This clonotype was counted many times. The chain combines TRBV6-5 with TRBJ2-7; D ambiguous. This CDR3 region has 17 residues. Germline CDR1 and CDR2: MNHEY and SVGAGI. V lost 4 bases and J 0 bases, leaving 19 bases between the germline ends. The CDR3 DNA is TGTGCCAGCAGTTCGAACCCGGTCCGGCCGAGCTCCTACGAGCAGTACTTC. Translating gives CASSSNPVRPSSYEQYF.

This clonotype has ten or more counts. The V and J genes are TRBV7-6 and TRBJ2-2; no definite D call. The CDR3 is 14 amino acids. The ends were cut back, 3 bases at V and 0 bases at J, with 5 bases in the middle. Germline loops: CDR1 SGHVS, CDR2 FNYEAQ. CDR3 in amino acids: CASSFEANTGELFF. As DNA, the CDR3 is TGTGCCAGCAGCTTTGAGGCGAACACCGGGGAGCTGTTTTTT.

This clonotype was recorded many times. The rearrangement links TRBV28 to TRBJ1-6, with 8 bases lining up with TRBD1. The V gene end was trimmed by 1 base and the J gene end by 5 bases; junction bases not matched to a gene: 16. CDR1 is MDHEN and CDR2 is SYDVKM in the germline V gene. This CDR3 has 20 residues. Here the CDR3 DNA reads TGTGCCAGCAGTTTATATCCCCCGGGACAGGCACCTCTCAATAATTCACCCCTCCACTTT. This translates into CASSLYPPGQAPLNNSPLHF.

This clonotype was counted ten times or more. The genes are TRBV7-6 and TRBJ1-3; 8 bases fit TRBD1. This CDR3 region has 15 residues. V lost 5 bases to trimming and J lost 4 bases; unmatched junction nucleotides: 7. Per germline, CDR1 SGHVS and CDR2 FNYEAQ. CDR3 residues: CASSRQGAKGNTIYF. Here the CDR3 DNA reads TGTGCCAGCAGCCGGCAGGGGGCGAAGGGAAACACCATATATTTT.

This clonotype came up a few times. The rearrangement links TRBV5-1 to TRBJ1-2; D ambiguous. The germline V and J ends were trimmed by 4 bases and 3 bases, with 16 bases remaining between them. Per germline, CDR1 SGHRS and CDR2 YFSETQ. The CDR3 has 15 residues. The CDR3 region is CASSHRIGGDYGYTF. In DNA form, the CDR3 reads TGCGCCAGCAGCCACCGGATTGGAGGAGACTATGGCTACACCTTC.

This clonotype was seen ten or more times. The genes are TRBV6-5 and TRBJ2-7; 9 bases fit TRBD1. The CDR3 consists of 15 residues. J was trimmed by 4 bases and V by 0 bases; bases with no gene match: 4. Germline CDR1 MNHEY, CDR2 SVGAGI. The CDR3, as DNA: TGTGCCAGCAGTTACTCTGGGACAGGGCCGTACGAGCAGTACTTC. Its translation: CASSYSGTGPYEQYF.

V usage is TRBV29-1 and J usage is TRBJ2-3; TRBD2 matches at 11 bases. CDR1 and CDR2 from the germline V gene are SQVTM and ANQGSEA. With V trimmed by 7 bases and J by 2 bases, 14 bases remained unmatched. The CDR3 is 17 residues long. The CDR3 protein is CSAISLPSGGFTDTQYF. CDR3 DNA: TGCAGCGCTATATCCCTTCCTAGCGGGGGGTTCACAGATACGCAGTATTTT.

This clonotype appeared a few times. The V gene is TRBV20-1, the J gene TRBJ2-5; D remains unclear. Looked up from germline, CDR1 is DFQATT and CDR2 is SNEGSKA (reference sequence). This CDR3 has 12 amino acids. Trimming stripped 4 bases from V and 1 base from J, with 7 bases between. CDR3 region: CSAMQSQETQYF. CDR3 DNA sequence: TGCAGTGCTATGCAGTCCCAAGAGACCCAGTACTTC.

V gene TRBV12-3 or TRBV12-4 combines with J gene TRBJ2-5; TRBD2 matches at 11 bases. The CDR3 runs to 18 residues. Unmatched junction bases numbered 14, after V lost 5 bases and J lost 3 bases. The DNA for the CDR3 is TGTGCCAGCAGTCCGGGACTAGCGGCCCCCGCTCCCAAAGAGACCCAGTACTTC. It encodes CASSPGLAAPAPKETQYF.

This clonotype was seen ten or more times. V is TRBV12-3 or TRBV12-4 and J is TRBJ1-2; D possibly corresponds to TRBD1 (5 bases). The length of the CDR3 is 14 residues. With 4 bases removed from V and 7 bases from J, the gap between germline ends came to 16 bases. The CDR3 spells CASSSPGLIFGYTF. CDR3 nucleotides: TGTGCCAGCAGTTCCCCGGGACTCATCTTTGGCTACACCTTC.

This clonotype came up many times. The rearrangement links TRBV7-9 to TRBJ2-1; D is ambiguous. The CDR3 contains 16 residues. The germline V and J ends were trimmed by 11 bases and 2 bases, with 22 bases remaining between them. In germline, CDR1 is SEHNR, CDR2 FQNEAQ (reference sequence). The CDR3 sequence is CASPNSVASAYNEQFF. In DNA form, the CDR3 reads TGTGCCTCCCCAAACAGCGTCGCGAGTGCCTACAATGAGCAGTTCTTC.

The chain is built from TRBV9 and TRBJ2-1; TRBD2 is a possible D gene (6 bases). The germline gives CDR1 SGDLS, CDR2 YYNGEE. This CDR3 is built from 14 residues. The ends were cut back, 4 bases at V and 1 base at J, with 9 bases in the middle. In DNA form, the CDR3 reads TGTGCCAGCAGCACCCGGGGGTCCTACAATGAGCAGTTCTTC. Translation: CASSTRGSYNEQFF.

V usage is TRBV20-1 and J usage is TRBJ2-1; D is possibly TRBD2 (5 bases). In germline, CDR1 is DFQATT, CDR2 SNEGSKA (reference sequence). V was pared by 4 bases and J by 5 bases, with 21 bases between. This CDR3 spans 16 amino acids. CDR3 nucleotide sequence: TGCAGTGCTACCCAAAAGAAGGACTGGTACCACAATGAGCAGTTCTTC. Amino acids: CSATQKKDWYHNEQFF.

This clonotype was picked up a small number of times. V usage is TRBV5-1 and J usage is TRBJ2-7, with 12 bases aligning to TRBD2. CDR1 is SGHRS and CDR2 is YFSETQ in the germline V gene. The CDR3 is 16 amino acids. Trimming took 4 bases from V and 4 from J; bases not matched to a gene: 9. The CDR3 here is CASSRRLAGEPYEQYF. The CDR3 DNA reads TGCGCCAGCAGCAGGAGACTAGCGGGGGAGCCGTACGAGCAGTACTTC.

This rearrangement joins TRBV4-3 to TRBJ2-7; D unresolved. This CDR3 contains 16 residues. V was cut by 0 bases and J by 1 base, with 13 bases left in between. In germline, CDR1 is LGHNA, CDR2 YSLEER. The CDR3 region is CASSQDWQWPSYEQYF. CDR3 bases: TGCGCCAGCAGCCAAGATTGGCAGTGGCCATCCTACGAGCAGTACTTC.

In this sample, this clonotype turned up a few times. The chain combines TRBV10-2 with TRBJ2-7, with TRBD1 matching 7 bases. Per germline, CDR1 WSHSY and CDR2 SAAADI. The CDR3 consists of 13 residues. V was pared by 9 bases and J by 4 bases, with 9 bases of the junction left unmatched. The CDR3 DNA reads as TGCGCCAGTAGACAGGGCTTGGGGTACGAGCAGTACGTC. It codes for CASRQGLGYEQYV.